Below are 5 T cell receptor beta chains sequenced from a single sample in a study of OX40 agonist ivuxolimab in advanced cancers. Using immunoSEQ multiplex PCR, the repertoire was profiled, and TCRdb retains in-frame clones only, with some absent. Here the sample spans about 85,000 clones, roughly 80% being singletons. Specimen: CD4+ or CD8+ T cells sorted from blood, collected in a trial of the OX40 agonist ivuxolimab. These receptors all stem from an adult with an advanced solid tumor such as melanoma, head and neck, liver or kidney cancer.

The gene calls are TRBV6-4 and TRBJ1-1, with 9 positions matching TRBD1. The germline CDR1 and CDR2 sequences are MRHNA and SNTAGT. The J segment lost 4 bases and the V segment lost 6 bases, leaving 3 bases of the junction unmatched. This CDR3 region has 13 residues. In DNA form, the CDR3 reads TGTGCCAGCAGAGGGACAGGGACCACTGAAGCTTTCTTT. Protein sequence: CASRGTGTTEAFF.

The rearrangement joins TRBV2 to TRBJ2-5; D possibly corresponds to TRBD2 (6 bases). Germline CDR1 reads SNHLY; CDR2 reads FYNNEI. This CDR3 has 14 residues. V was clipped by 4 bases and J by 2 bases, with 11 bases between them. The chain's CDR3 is CASSAFGGQETQYF. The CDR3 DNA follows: TGTGCCAGCAGTGCGTTCGGGGGTCAAGAGACCCAGTACTTC.

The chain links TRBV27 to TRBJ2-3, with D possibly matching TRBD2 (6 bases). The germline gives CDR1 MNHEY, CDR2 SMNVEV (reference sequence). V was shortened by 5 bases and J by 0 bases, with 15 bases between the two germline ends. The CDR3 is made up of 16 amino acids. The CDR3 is CASSGSVSGSTDTQYF. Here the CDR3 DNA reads TGTGCCAGCAGTGGGAGCGTTAGCGGTAGCACAGATACGCAGTATTTT.

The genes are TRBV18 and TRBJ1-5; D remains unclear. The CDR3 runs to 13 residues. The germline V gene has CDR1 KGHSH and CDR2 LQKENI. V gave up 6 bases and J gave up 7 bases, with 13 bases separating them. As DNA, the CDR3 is TGTGCCAGCTCCCCCGGGTTCGGACAGCCCCAGCATTTT. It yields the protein CASSPGFGQPQHF.

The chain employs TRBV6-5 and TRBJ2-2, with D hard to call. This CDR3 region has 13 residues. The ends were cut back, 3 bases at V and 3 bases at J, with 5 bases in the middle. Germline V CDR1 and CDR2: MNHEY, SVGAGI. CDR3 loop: CASSYRDTGELFF. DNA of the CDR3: TGTGCCAGCAGTTATAGGGACACCGGGGAGCTGTTTTTT.